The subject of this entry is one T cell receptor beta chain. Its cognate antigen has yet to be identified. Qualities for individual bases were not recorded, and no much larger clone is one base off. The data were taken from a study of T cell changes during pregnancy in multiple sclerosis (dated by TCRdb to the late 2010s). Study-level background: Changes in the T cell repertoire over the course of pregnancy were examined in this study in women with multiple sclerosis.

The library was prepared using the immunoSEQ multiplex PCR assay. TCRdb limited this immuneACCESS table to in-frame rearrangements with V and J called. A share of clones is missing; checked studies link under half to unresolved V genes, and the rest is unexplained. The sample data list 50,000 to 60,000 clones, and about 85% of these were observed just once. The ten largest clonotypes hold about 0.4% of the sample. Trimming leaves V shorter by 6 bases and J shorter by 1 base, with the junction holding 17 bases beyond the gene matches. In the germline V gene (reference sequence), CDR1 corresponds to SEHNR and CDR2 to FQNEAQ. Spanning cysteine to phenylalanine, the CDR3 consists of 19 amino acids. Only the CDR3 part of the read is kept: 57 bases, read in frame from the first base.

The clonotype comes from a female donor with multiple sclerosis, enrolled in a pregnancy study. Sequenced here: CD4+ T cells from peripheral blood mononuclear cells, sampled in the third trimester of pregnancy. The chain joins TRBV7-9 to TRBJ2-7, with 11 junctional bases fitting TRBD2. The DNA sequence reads TGTGCCAGCAGTCCGCGGCTGGGACTAGCGGTAGGGGGGTCCTACGAGCAGTACTTC. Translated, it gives CASSPRLGLAVGGSYEQYF.